The clone carrying this T cell receptor beta chain was counted many times. Its antigen is not known. This entry is derived from a study of spatial heterogeneity in lung cancer. On the study more broadly: Sequenced were any available follow-up PBMC samples, which had been obtained a median of approximately two years after resection. Regarding the study as a whole: In blood, ubiquitous expanded tumor TCRs appeared more at resection than follow-up.

The germline V and J ends were trimmed by 0 bases and 3 bases, with 7 bases remaining between them. Germline V gene lookup returns CDR1 SGHKS and CDR2 YYEKEE (reference sequence). CDR3 length: 13 amino acids. Carried by each TCR cDNA molecule was a unique molecular identifier. Via MiXCR, TCRdb re-called the 5' RACE reads, giving one row per CDR3 protein. The sample includes roughly 18,000 distinct CDR3 sequences, about 19% of them seen just once. Time point reported: blood at routine non-recurrence follow-up after resection. The sequencing here drew on PBMCs, taken at follow-up. The chain couples TRBV5-5 to TRBJ2-7; no clear D gene. The clonotype comes from a male donor with early-stage non-small cell lung cancer. This chain's CDR3 is CASSLASGYEQYF. The DNA of the CDR3 is TGTGCCAGCAGCTTGGCGTCGGGCTACGAGCAGTACTTC.